The rows below give T cell receptor beta chains drawn from one sample of a study of Graves' ophthalmopathy and Graves' hyperthyroidism. From the multiplex PCR reads, TCRdb called clonotypes with MiXCR, one entry per CDR3 protein. The repertoire holds roughly 160,000 distinct CDR3 sequences, with roughly two fifths as singletons. The specimen was peripheral blood. The receptors here all came from a man aged 30-40 years with Graves' ophthalmopathy. CDR3s include the opening cysteine and the closing phenylalanine or tryptophan. Fields, in order: CDR3 protein, V gene, J gene.

cdr3_aa: CATSEALSYEQYF; v_call: TRBV24-1; j_call: TRBJ2-7
cdr3_aa: CASSLGTTNTEAFF; v_call: TRBV12-3/TRBV12-4; j_call: TRBJ1-1
cdr3_aa: CASSYSLAGQETQYF; v_call: TRBV6-5; j_call: TRBJ2-5
cdr3_aa: CASSIDPAREETQYF; v_call: TRBV19; j_call: TRBJ2-5
cdr3_aa: CSARRGSNTGELFF; v_call: TRBV20-1; j_call: TRBJ2-2
cdr3_aa: CAWGYGTGLSKQYF; v_call: TRBV30; j_call: TRBJ2-7
cdr3_aa: CASRGGYEQYF; v_call: TRBV11-2; j_call: TRBJ2-7
cdr3_aa: CSVHNLLRTGAPGTEAFF; v_call: TRBV29-1; j_call: TRBJ1-1
cdr3_aa: CASSLPSRGGQETQYF; v_call: TRBV5-1; j_call: TRBJ2-5
cdr3_aa: CASSLEGQWTTEAFF; v_call: TRBV5-1; j_call: TRBJ1-1
cdr3_aa: CASTDRNSYNSPLHF; v_call: TRBV10-3; j_call: TRBJ1-6
cdr3_aa: CARQLPGYEQYF; v_call: TRBV19; j_call: TRBJ2-7
cdr3_aa: CASSLTLNTEAFF; v_call: TRBV27; j_call: TRBJ1-1
cdr3_aa: CASTTTTGTGIEAFF; v_call: TRBV28; j_call: TRBJ1-1
cdr3_aa: CASSLGEVPRPWTQYF; v_call: TRBV11-2; j_call: TRBJ2-5
cdr3_aa: CSASGSGYGQYF; v_call: TRBV29-1; j_call: TRBJ2-7
cdr3_aa: CASSSTGTSGGYEQYF; v_call: TRBV19; j_call: TRBJ2-7
cdr3_aa: CASSPGGTGGYEQYF; v_call: TRBV5-1; j_call: TRBJ2-7
cdr3_aa: CASRTRTSGRIPGELFF; v_call: TRBV6-4; j_call: TRBJ2-2
cdr3_aa: CASSSTGGTNQPQHF; v_call: TRBV6-5; j_call: TRBJ1-5
cdr3_aa: CAWSVTTDYGYTF; v_call: TRBV30; j_call: TRBJ1-2
cdr3_aa: CASGMGQGAITEAFF; v_call: TRBV6-1; j_call: TRBJ1-1
cdr3_aa: CASKDTSGSTYEQYF; v_call: TRBV28; j_call: TRBJ2-7
cdr3_aa: CASSPTGLPAGGEAFF; v_call: TRBV12-3/TRBV12-4; j_call: TRBJ1-1
cdr3_aa: CASFPSGQNLNTIYF; v_call: TRBV19; j_call: TRBJ1-3
cdr3_aa: CASSSLTGKDQPQHF; v_call: TRBV7-8; j_call: TRBJ1-5
cdr3_aa: CASSYSPIAGEGETQYF; v_call: TRBV6-5; j_call: TRBJ2-5
cdr3_aa: CASSLSRDTGELFF; v_call: TRBV7-2; j_call: TRBJ2-2
cdr3_aa: CASSPGTEISGNTIYF; v_call: TRBV5-1; j_call: TRBJ1-3
cdr3_aa: CAIRAGAYGYTF; v_call: TRBV10-3; j_call: TRBJ1-2
cdr3_aa: CATSVLSVYGYTF; v_call: TRBV6-2/TRBV6-3; j_call: TRBJ1-2
cdr3_aa: CASSEGQGLSYGYTF; v_call: TRBV28; j_call: TRBJ1-2
cdr3_aa: CASAYQGVGYEQYF; v_call: TRBV7-9; j_call: TRBJ2-7
cdr3_aa: CASTARGLRTEAFF; v_call: TRBV6-1; j_call: TRBJ1-1
cdr3_aa: CASTLTNTGELFF; v_call: TRBV6-2/TRBV6-3; j_call: TRBJ2-2
cdr3_aa: CASSQTYRGDTEAFF; v_call: TRBV5-5; j_call: TRBJ1-1
cdr3_aa: CASSESGTSGRDTQYF; v_call: TRBV10-2; j_call: TRBJ2-3
cdr3_aa: CATGRDYGYTF; v_call: TRBV11-3; j_call: TRBJ1-2
cdr3_aa: CASSLGPPEQYF; v_call: TRBV7-2; j_call: TRBJ2-7
cdr3_aa: CASSSRQGETQYF; v_call: TRBV7-3; j_call: TRBJ2-5
cdr3_aa: CASSSGPYPSTDTQYF; v_call: TRBV6-5; j_call: TRBJ2-3
cdr3_aa: CASSSTLGLAGKGETQYF; v_call: TRBV11-2; j_call: TRBJ2-5
cdr3_aa: CASSLGASNTEAFF; v_call: TRBV5-6; j_call: TRBJ1-1
cdr3_aa: CASSLTGGAEAFF; v_call: TRBV28; j_call: TRBJ1-1
cdr3_aa: CATSDLDSNQPQHF; v_call: TRBV24-1; j_call: TRBJ1-5
cdr3_aa: CATSRGLSVDGGNQPQHF; v_call: TRBV15; j_call: TRBJ1-5
cdr3_aa: CASSPSGTEAFF; v_call: TRBV18; j_call: TRBJ1-1
cdr3_aa: CSARTGDSPLHF; v_call: TRBV20-1; j_call: TRBJ1-6
cdr3_aa: CASSKGRGLGNTGELFF; v_call: TRBV5-1; j_call: TRBJ2-2